This TCR beta chain came from a study of blood T cells in healthy people across ages. The study, taken as a whole, reports: As age increased, TCR beta diversity per million T cells fell in a roughly linear fashion.

The second PCR ran about 6 to 12 cycles with a sample-barcoded 5' primer and J-beta primers. Each cDNA molecule was tagged by a template-switch adaptor that had 12 random nucleotides. TCRdb used MiXCR to reprocess the 5' RACE reads, holding one entry per CDR3 protein. This table holds more than 800,000 distinct CDR3 sequences, 29% found once. The germline V gene has CDR1 MDHEN and CDR2 SYDVKM. The CDR3 extends over 14 amino acids. V was clipped by 2 bases and J by 0 bases, with 8 bases between them. At least ten counts were recorded for this clonotype. Its antigen is unknown. This TCR was recovered from an elderly woman in good health. Sequenced material: blood. V usage is TRBV28 and J usage is TRBJ2-7, with unresolved D. The CDR3 DNA follows: TGTGCCAGCAGTTTAGACATGAGCTCCTACGAGCAGTACTTC. Its translation is CASSLDMSSYEQYF. Complete variable domain (other parts from reference TRBV28 and TRBJ2-7): DVKVTQSSRYLVKRTGEKVFLECVQDMDHENMFWYRQDPGLGLRLIYFSYDVKMKEKGDIPEGYSVSREKKERFSLILESASTNQTSMYLCASSLDMSSYEQYFGPGTRLTVT.